The 29 T cell receptor beta chains reported below all come from one sample, sequenced in a study of control samples from healthy donors and cancer patients. Sequencing used immunoSEQ multiplex PCR; TCRdb keeps in-frame clones, though not all of them. The sample has about 170,000 clones, 91% seen once. The sequencing input was blood. The receptor set was obtained from a woman in her 30s in good health.

Remarks on this clone: Other DNA sequences in the sample encode the same CDR3. The V call is TRBV28, the J call TRBJ1-2; D perhaps matches TRBD1 (5 bases). The CDR3 is 12 residues long. CDR1 and CDR2 (germline): MDHEN, SYDVKM. The germline V and J ends were trimmed by 2 bases and 5 bases, with 6 bases remaining between them. This chain's CDR3 is CASSLGGYGYTF. The DNA for the CDR3 is TGTGCCAGCAGTTTAGGGGGTTATGGCTACACCTTC.

V gene TRBV2 combines with J gene TRBJ1-2; no clear D. The CDR3 runs to 11 residues. CDR1 and CDR2 (germline): SNHLY, FYNNEI. The V and J ends lost 6 bases and 7 bases respectively, with 9 bases between them. In nucleotides, the CDR3 is TGTGCCAGCAGGGAGACAAGTGGCTACACCTTC. Translated: CASRETSGYTF.

As for this clone: At one of its ends the junction is not consistent with the germline gene, which may arise from a read error. This chain uses TRBV7-7 with TRBJ1-5; D not resolved. This CDR3 contains 15 residues. CDR1 SSHAT and CDR2 FNYEAQ come from the germline V gene (reference sequence). The CDR3 nucleotides are TGTGCTAGCAGCTCACAGCAGGATAGCAATCAGCCCCAGCATTTT. Translation: CASSSQQDSNQPQHF.

In this sample, this clone turned up once. The chain carries TRBV9 and TRBJ2-5; 11 bases line up with TRBD1. The J segment lost 5 bases and the V segment lost 0 bases, leaving 3 bases of the junction unmatched. CDR3 size: 15 residues. CDR1 and CDR2 from the germline V gene are SGDLS and YYNGEE. The CDR3 nucleotides are TGTGCCAGCAGCGTAGGGACAGGGGGCCGTGAGACCCAGTACTTC. This gives the protein CASSVGTGGRETQYF.

This chain links TRBV23-1 with TRBJ1-4; TRBD1 aligns across 9 bases. TRBV23-1 is labeled an ORF, and its function is uncertain. V was clipped by 8 bases and J by 4 bases; unmatched bases: 2. The CDR3 length is 13 residues. CDR3 nucleotide sequence: TGCGCCAGCGGGGGACAGGGTAATGAAAAACTGTTTTTT. It translates to CASGGQGNEKLFF.

V and J are TRBV20-1 and TRBJ1-1; D ambiguous. Between the trimmed V and J ends, which lost 6 bases and 1 base, there was a span of 6 bases. Germline assignment: CDR1 DFQATT and CDR2 SNEGSKA (reference sequence). CDR3 length: 11 residues. In nucleotides, the CDR3 is TGCAGTGCCCCAACGAACACTGAAGCTTTCTTT. Its translation is CSAPTNTEAFF.

Notes on this clone: Other DNA sequences in this specimen translate into the identical CDR3. This chain connects TRBV18 to TRBJ1-4; 9 bases agree with TRBD1. CDR3 length equals 14 residues. Looked up from germline, CDR1 is KGHSH and CDR2 is LQKENI. Trimming at V came to 3 bases and at J to 5 bases, leaving 1 base not matched to a gene. The CDR3 spells CASSPGTGNEKLFF. The CDR3 DNA reads TGTGCCAGCTCACCCGGGACAGGGAATGAAAAACTGTTTTTT.

J is TRBJ1-1 and V is TRBV28; weak D call: TRBD1 (6 bases). V lost 3 bases and J lost 10, with 15 bases in between. The CDR3 is made up of 13 amino acids. The germline CDR1 and CDR2 sequences are MDHEN and SYDVKM. CDR3: CASSFRRGTGAFF. The CDR3 coding sequence is TGTGCCAGCAGTTTTCGCAGGGGCACAGGAGCTTTCTTT.

The V call is TRBV5-1, the J call TRBJ2-2, with 8 nucleotides matching TRBD1. V lost 3 bases, J lost 7 bases, and 5 bases stayed unmatched. Germline V gene lookup returns CDR1 SGHRS and CDR2 YFSETQ. The CDR3 has 14 amino acids. The CDR3 here is CASSSGQGHGELFF. CDR3 bases: TGCGCCAGCAGCTCCGGACAGGGTCACGGGGAGCTGTTTTTT. Complete variable domain (other parts from reference TRBV5-1 and TRBJ2-2): KAGVTQTPRYLIKTRGQQVTLSCSPISGHRSVSWYQQTPGQGLQFLFEYFSETQRNKGNFPGRFSGRQFSNSRSEMNVSTLELGDSALYLCASSSGQGHGELFFGEGSRLTVL.

J is TRBJ1-5 and V is TRBV15, with no clear D. The CDR3 covers 15 residues. The V and J ends lost 1 base and 1 base respectively, with 8 bases between them. Germline V gives CDR1 LNHNV, CDR2 YYDKDF (reference sequence). Here the CDR3 reads CATSRGRRSNQPQHF. Written as DNA, the CDR3 is TGTGCCACCAGCAGAGGACGGAGGAGCAATCAGCCCCAGCATTTT.

Remarks on this clone: The sample holds other DNA sequences that translate to the same CDR3. The chain carries TRBV6-4 and TRBJ2-2; D remains unclear. Per germline, CDR1 MRHNA and CDR2 SNTAGT. CDR3 length: 14 residues. V was shortened by 3 bases and J by 4 bases, with 9 bases between the two germline ends. The CDR3 nucleotides read TGTGCCAGCAGTGATTCAGAGACCACCGGGGAGCTGTTTTTT. Translated: CASSDSETTGELFF.

This chain uses TRBV3-1 (or the pseudogene TRBV3-2) with TRBJ1-4; D gene unclear. Germline values: CDR1 LGHDT, CDR2 YNNKEL (reference sequence). The CDR3 covers 15 residues. With 5 bases removed from V and 0 bases from J, the gap between germline ends came to 10 bases. The CDR3 spells CASSARRATNEKLFF. The CDR3 DNA sequence: TGTGCCAGCAGCGCCCGACGGGCAACTAATGAAAAACTGTTTTTT.

The V and J genes are TRBV6-5 and TRBJ1-2; possibly TRBD1 for D (6 bases). V was pared by 5 bases and J by 8 bases, with 18 bases between. This CDR3 comprises 14 residues. Germline values: CDR1 MNHEY, CDR2 SVGAGI. The CDR3 spells CASSTPRGRRGYTF. In DNA form, the CDR3 reads TGTGCCAGCAGTACCCCCAGGGGACGGAGAGGCTACACCTTC.

This chain links TRBV10-3 with TRBJ1-6, with D hard to call. This CDR3 is 13 amino acids long. Trimming shortened V by 0 bases and J by 9 bases, and 6 bases separated the two germline ends. CDR1 is ENHRY, CDR2 SYGVKD, per germline. This chain's CDR3 is CAISESLVSPLHF. The CDR3 DNA follows: TGTGCCATCAGTGAGTCGTTGGTTTCACCCCTCCACTTT.

The chain combines TRBV6-5 with TRBJ1-2; D might be TRBD1 (6 bases). V dropped 7 bases and J dropped 8 bases, with 14 bases sitting between them. This CDR3 comprises 12 residues. Germline V lookup: CDR1 MNHEY, CDR2 SVGAGI. CDR3 amino acids: CASMGQGKGYTF. CDR3 DNA: TGTGCCAGCATGGGGCAGGGGAAGGGCTACACCTTC.

The chain has TRBV7-7 and TRBJ2-1; 8 nucleotides align to TRBD1. The CDR3 runs to 13 residues. Germline loops: CDR1 SSHAT, CDR2 FNYEAQ (reference sequence). V gave up 5 bases and J gave up 6 bases; unmatched junction bases: 3. The DNA of the CDR3 is TGTGCCAGCAGCCCCGGACAGGGCAATGAGCAGTTCTTC. Its protein product is CASSPGQGNEQFF.

The chain links TRBV15 to TRBJ2-1; D gene unclear. The V end lost 0 bases, the J end lost 12 bases, and 12 bases lay between the germline ends. Germline V CDR1 and CDR2: LNHNV, YYDKDF (reference sequence). The CDR3 spans 13 residues. The CDR3 region is CATSRDRRTGQFF. The DNA for the CDR3 is TGTGCCACCAGCAGAGATCGGCGGACCGGGCAGTTCTTC.

The rearrangement joins TRBV6-2 or TRBV6-3 to TRBJ2-2, with TRBD2 as a possible D gene (5 bases). Per germline, CDR1 MNHEY and CDR2 SVGEGT. CDR3 size: 16 residues. The V end was cut by 2 bases, the J end by 3 bases, with 13 bases between. CDR3 in DNA: TGTGCCAGCAGTTACACGGTGGGAGAGTACACCGGGGAGCTGTTTTTT. Its protein product is CASSYTVGEYTGELFF.

The chain links TRBV6-4 to TRBJ2-3, with 7 bases identical to TRBD1. Germline trimming cut 2 bases from V and 0 bases from J; bases unmatched to any gene: 2. CDR1 is MRHNA, CDR2 SNTAGT, per germline. The CDR3 loop spans 15 amino acids. CDR3 sequence (DNA): TGTGCCAGCAGTGACGGGACAGCTAGCACAGATACGCAGTATTTT. Translation: CASSDGTASTDTQYF.

This sequence joins TRBV27 and TRBJ2-3, with 7 bases lining up with TRBD2. CDR1 and CDR2 from the germline V gene are MNHEY and SMNVEV (reference sequence). The V segment lost 5 bases and the J segment 0 bases; nucleotides outside the gene matches: 8. The CDR3 totals 16 residues. DNA for the CDR3: TGTGCCAGCAGTCCCTGGACTAGTCCTAGCACAGATACGCAGTATTTT. The encoded protein is CASSPWTSPSTDTQYF.

As to this clone: Additional DNA sequences in this sample encode the identical CDR3. The CDR3 here is CASSESSYEQYF. The DNA for the CDR3 is TGTGCCAGCAGTGAATCCAGCTACGAGCAGTACTTC. V is TRBV25-1 and J is TRBJ2-7; D call uncertain. Germline V gives CDR1 MGHDK, CDR2 SYGVNS. Deletions cut 1 base from V and 3 bases from J, with 4 bases between. This CDR3 region has 12 residues.

The J gene is TRBJ1-1, the V gene TRBV19; no clear D. Deletions cut 6 bases from V and 0 bases from J, with 8 bases between. Germline CDR1 LNHDA, CDR2 SQIVND (reference sequence). CDR3 length: 13 amino acids. The CDR3 loop reads CASSVSMNTEAFF. The CDR3 region has the DNA TGTGCCAGTAGCGTTAGCATGAACACTGAAGCTTTCTTT.

The J gene is TRBJ1-4, the V gene TRBV27; D not resolved. V was trimmed by 2 bases and J by 3 bases, leaving 10 bases between them. The length of the CDR3 is 15 residues. Germline V lookup: CDR1 MNHEY, CDR2 SMNVEV (reference sequence). As DNA, the CDR3 is TGTGCCAGCAGTTTAGGGGAGACACCTAATGAAAAACTGTTTTTT. It specifies CASSLGETPNEKLFF.

This sequence joins TRBV5-5 and TRBJ1-5, with TRBD1 matching over 7 bases. CDR1 is SGHKS and CDR2 is YYEKEE in the germline V gene (reference sequence). Trimming took 2 bases from V and 0 from J; bases not matched to a gene: 5. The CDR3 length is 16 residues. CDR3 sequence: CASSFPGGDSNQPQHF. The CDR3, as DNA: TGTGCCAGCAGCTTCCCAGGGGGGGATAGCAATCAGCCCCAGCATTTT. Full variable domain (missing parts from reference TRBV5-5 and TRBJ1-5): DAGVTQSPTHLIKTRGQQVTLRCSPISGHKSVSWYQQVLGQGPQFIFQYYEKEERGRGNFPDRFSARQFPNYSSELNVNALLLGDSALYLCASSFPGGDSNQPQHFGDGTRLSIL.

The chain carries TRBV28 and TRBJ2-1; 13 nucleotides agree with TRBD2. The V and J ends lost 4 bases and 9 bases, in that order; junction bases with no gene match: 9. The CDR3 is made up of 16 amino acids. Germline assignment: CDR1 MDHEN and CDR2 SYDVKM. CDR3 coding DNA: TGTGCCAGCAGTTACCCCAGACTAGCGGGAGGTGGTGAGCAGTTCTTC. This translates into CASSYPRLAGGGEQFF. The full variable domain, its missing parts supplied by reference TRBV28 and TRBJ2-1, is DVKVTQSSRYLVKRTGEKVFLECVQDMDHENMFWYRQDPGLGLRLIYFSYDVKMKEKGDIPEGYSVSREKKERFSLILESASTNQTSMYLCASSYPRLAGGGEQFFGPGTRLTVL.

This chain links TRBV2 with TRBJ1-2; 9 bases are shared with TRBD1. CDR3 length equals 15 residues. Trimming took 6 bases from V and 4 from J; bases not matched to a gene: 9. Germline V CDR1 and CDR2: SNHLY, FYNNEI. DNA for the CDR3: TGTGCCAGCAGGATGGGGGGGACAGGGCCCTATGGCTACACCTTC. Its translation is CASRMGGTGPYGYTF.

V and J are TRBV5-1 and TRBJ2-7, with no clear D. The CDR3 loop spans 12 amino acids. CDR1 is SGHRS, CDR2 YFSETQ, per germline. V dropped 0 bases and J dropped 3 bases, with 4 bases sitting between them. Here the CDR3 reads CASSLDNYEQYF. The CDR3 DNA reads as TGCGCCAGCAGCTTGGACAACTACGAGCAGTACTTC.

V is TRBV5-1 and J is TRBJ2-2; weak D call: TRBD1 (5 bases). With 5 bases removed from V and 1 base from J, the gap between germline ends came to 9 bases. The CDR3 contains 14 residues. The germline CDR1 and CDR2 sequences are SGHRS and YFSETQ. CDR3 residues: CASSQGRNTGELFF. CDR3 bases: TGCGCCAGCAGTCAGGGCAGGAACACCGGGGAGCTGTTTTTT.

In this sample, this clone turned up once. The V and J genes are TRBV9 and TRBJ2-1; 7 bases are shared with TRBD1. The V and J ends lost 4 bases and 1 base, in that order; junction bases with no gene match: 5. The CDR3 extends over 15 amino acids. Germline-derived CDR1 and CDR2 are SGDLS and YYNGEE. The CDR3 loop is CASSPRDRSYNEQFF. The CDR3 DNA reads TGTGCCAGCAGCCCCCGGGACAGATCCTACAATGAGCAGTTCTTC.